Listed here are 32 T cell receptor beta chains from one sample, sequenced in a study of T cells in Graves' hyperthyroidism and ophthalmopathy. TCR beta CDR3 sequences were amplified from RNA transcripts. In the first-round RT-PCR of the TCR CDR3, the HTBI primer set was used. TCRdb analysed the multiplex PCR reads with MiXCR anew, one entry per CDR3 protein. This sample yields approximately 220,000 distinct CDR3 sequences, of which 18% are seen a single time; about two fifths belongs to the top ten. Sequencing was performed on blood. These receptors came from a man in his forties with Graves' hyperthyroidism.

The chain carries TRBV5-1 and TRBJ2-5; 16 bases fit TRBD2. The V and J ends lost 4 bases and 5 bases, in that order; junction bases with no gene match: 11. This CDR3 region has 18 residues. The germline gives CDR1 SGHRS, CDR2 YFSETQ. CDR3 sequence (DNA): TGCGCCAGCAGCGGCGGGACTAGCGGGGGGGCCGCACTGGAGACCCAGTACTTC. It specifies CASSGGTSGGAALETQYF.

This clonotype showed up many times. The CDR3 region has the DNA TGTGCCAGCAGCTTAGACAGAACGAACACCGGGGAGCTGTTTTTT. As protein: CASSLDRTNTGELFF. The V and J genes are TRBV7-3 and TRBJ2-2; D is possibly TRBD1 (5 bases). V dropped 2 bases and J dropped 0 bases, with 7 bases sitting between them. The CDR3 covers 15 residues. Germline CDR1 reads SGHTA; CDR2 reads FQGTGA.

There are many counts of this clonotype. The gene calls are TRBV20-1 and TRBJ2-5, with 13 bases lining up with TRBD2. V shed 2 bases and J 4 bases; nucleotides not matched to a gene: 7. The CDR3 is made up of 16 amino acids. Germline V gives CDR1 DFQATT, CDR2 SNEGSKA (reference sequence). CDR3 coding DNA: TGCAGTGCTAGAAAACTAGCGGGGGGGCGTCTAGAGACCCAGTACTTC. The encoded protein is CSARKLAGGRLETQYF.

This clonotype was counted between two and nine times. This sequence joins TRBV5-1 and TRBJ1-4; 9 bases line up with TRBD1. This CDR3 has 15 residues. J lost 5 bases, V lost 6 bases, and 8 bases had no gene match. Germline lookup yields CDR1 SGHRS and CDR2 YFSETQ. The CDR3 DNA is TGCGCCAGCACCCTAACCGGGACAGGGAATGAAAAACTGTTTTTT. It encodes CASTLTGTGNEKLFF.

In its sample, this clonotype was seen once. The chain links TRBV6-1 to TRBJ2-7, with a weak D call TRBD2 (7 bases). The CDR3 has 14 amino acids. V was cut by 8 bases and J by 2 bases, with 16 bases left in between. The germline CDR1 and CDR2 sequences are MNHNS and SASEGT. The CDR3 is CASGGGAGAYEQYF. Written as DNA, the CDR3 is TGTGCCAGCGGGGGGGGGGCGGGGGCCTACGAGCAGTACTTC.

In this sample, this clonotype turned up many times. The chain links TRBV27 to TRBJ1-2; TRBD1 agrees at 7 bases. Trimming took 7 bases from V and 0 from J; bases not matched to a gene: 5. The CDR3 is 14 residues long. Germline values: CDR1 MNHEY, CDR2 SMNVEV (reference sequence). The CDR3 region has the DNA TGTGCCAGCACCCCGACAGGGACTAACTATGGCTACACCTTC. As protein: CASTPTGTNYGYTF.

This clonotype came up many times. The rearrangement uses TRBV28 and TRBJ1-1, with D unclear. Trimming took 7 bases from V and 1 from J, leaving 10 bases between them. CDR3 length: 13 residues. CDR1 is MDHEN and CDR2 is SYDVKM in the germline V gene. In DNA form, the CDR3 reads TGTGCCAGCATCCCAGCATGGAACACTGAAGCTTTCTTT. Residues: CASIPAWNTEAFF.

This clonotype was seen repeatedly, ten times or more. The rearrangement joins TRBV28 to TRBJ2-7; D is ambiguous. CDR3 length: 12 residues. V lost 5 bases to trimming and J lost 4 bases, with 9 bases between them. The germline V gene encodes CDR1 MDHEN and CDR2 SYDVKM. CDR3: CASSTSLYEQYF. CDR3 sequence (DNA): TGTGCCAGCAGTACCTCCCTTTACGAGCAGTACTTC.

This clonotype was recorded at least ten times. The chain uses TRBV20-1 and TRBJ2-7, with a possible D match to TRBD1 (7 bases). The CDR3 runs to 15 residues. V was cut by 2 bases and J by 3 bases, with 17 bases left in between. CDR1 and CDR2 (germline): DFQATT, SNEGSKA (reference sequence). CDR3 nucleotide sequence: TGCAGTGCTAGACCTTCAGGGGGGCTTCACTACGAGCAGTACTTC. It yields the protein CSARPSGGLHYEQYF.

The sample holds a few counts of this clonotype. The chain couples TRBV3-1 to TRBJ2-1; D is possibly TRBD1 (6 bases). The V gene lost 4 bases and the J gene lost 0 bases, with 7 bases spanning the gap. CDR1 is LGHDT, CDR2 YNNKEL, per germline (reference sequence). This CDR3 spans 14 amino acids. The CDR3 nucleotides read TGTGCCAGCAGCCGGGGGCGCTCCTACAATGAGCAGTTCTTC. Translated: CASSRGRSYNEQFF.

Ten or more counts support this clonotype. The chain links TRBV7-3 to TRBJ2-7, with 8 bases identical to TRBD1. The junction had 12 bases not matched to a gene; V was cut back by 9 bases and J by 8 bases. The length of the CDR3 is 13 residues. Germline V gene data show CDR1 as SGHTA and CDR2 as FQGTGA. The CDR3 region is CASATGAGRQQYF. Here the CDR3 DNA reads TGTGCCAGTGCGACAGGGGCGGGTAGACAGCAGTACTTC.

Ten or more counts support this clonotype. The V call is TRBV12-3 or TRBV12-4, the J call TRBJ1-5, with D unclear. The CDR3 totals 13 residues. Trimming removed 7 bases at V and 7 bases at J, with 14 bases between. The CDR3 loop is CASNELVGQPQHF. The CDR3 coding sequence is TGTGCCAGCAATGAACTTGTCGGACAGCCCCAGCATTTT.

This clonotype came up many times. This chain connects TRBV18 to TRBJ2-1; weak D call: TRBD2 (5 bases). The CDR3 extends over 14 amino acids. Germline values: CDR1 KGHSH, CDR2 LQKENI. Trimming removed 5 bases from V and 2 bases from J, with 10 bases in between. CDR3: CASSEGGTYNEQFF. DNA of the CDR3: TGTGCCAGCTCAGAGGGTGGAACCTACAATGAGCAGTTCTTC.

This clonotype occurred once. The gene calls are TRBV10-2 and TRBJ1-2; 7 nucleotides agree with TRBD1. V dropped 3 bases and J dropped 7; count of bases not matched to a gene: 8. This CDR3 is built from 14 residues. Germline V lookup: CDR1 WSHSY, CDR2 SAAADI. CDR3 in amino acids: CASSEDPGDSGYTF. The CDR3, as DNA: TGCGCCAGCAGTGAAGATCCAGGGGACAGTGGCTACACCTTC.

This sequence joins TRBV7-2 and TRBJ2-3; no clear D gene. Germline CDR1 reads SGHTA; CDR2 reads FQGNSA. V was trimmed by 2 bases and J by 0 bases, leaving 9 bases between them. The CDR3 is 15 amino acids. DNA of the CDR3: TGTGCCAGCAGCTTACGGTTTCAGAGCACAGATACGCAGTATTTT. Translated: CASSLRFQSTDTQYF.

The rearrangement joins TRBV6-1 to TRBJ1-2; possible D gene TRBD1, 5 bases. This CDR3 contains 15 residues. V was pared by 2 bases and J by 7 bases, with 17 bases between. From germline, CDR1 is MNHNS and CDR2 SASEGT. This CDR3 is CASSENGFSGSGYTF. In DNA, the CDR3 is TGTGCCAGCAGTGAAAATGGGTTCTCAGGGAGTGGCTACACCTTC.

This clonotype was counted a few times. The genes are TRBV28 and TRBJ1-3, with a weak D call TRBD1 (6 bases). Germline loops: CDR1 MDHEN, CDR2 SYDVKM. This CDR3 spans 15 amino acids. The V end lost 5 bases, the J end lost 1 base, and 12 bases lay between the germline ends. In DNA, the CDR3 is TGTGCCAGCAGTCCCCCGGACAGATCTGGAAACACCATATATTTT. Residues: CASSPPDRSGNTIYF.

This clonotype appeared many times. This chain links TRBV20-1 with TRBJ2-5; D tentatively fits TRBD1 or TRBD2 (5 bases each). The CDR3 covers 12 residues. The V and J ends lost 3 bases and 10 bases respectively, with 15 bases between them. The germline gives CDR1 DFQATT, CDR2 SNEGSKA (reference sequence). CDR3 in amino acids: CSASIREGDQYF. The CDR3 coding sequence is TGCAGTGCTAGCATCCGGGAAGGGGACCAGTACTTC.

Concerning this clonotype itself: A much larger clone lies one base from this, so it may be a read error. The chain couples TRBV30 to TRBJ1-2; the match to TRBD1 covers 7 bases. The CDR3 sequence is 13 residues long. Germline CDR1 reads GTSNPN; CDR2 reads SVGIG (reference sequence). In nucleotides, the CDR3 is TGTGCCTGGGGTGTAAACAGGGGATATGGCTACACCTTC. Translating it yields CAWGVNRGYGYTF.

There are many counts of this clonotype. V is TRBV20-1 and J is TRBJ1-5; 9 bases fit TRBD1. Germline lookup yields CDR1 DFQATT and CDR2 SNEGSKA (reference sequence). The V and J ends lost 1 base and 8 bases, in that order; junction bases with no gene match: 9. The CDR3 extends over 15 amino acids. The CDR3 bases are TGCAGTGCTAGAGTCCCGGGACAGGGTCCGAAGCCCCAGCATTTT. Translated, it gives CSARVPGQGPKPQHF.

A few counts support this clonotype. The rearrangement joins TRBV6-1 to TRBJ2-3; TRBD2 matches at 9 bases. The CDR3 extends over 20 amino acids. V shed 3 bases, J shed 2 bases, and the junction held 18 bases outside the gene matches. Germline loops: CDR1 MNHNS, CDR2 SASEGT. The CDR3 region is CASSDSPFPASGEYTDTQYF. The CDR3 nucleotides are TGTGCCAGCAGTGACTCCCCGTTCCCCGCTAGCGGGGAGTACACAGATACGCAGTATTTT.

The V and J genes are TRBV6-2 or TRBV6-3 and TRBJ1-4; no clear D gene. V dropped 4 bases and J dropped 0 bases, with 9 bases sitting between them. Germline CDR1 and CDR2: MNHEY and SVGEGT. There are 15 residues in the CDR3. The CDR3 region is CASSSGGTTNEKLFF. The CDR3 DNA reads TGTGCCAGCAGTTCCGGCGGGACAACTAATGAAAAACTGTTTTTT.

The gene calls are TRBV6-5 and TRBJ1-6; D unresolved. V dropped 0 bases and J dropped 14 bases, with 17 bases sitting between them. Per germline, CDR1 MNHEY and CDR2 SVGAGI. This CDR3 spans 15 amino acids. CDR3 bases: TGTGCCAGCAGTTACTCGAACCCGTCGGTCGGGGCCCTCCACTTT. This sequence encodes CASSYSNPSVGALHF.

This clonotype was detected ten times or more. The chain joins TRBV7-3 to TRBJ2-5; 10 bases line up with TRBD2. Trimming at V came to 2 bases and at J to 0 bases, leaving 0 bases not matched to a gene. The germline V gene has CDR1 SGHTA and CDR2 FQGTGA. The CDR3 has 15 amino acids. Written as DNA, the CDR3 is TGTGCCAGCAGCTTACTAGCGGGGGACCAAGAGACCCAGTACTTC. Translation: CASSLLAGDQETQYF.

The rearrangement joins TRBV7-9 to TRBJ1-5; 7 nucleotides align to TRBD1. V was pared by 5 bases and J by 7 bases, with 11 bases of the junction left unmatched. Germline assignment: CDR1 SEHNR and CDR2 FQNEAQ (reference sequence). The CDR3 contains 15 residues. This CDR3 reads CASSQLGGGGQPQHF. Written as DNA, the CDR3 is TGTGCCAGCAGCCAACTCGGAGGGGGCGGACAGCCCCAGCATTTT. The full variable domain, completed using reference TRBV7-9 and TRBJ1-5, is DTGVSQNPRHKITKRGQNVTFRCDPISEHNRLYWYRQTLGQGPEFLTYFQNEAQLEKSRLLSDRFSAERPKGSFSTLEIQRTEQGDSAMYLCASSQLGGGGQPQHFGDGTRLSIL.

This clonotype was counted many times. The CDR3 protein is CASSSTGGDNEQFF. CDR3 coding DNA: TGTGCCAGCAGTTCGACAGGGGGAGACAATGAGCAGTTCTTC. The V gene is TRBV12-3 or TRBV12-4, the J gene TRBJ2-1, with 9 bases matching TRBD1. The V gene end was trimmed by 4 bases and the J gene end by 5 bases; junction bases not matched to a gene: 3. The CDR3 spans 14 residues.

CDR3 bases: TGCAGTGCTAGAGATAGGAGGACAGGGGGCAATCAGCCCCAGCATTTT. Encoded protein: CSARDRRTGGNQPQHF. The V gene is TRBV20-1, the J gene TRBJ1-5, with 9 bases that match TRBD1. V shed 0 bases, J shed 2 bases, and the junction held 5 bases outside the gene matches. The CDR3 spans 16 residues. Germline V gene sequence: CDR1 DFQATT, CDR2 SNEGSKA (reference sequence).

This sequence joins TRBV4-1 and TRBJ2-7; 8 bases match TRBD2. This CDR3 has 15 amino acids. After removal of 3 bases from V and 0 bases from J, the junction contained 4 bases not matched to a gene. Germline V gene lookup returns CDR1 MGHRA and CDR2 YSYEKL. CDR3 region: CASSHSGGNSYEQYF. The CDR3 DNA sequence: TGCGCCAGCAGCCACAGCGGGGGTAACTCCTACGAGCAGTACTTC.

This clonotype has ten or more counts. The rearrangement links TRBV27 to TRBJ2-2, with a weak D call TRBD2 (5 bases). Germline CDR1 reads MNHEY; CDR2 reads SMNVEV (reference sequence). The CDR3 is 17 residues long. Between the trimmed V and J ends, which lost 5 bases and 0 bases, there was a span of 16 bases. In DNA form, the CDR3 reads TGTGCCAGCAGTCTCCTCCGAACTAGTGCGAACACCGGGGAGCTGTTTTTT. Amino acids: CASSLLRTSANTGELFF.

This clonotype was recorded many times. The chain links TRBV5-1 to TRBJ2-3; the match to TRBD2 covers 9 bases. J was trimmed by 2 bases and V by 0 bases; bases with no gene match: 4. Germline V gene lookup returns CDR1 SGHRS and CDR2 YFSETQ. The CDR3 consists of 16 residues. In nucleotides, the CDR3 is TGCGCCAGCAGCTTGGGCGCGGGGGGGACCACAGATACGCAGTATTTT. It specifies CASSLGAGGTTDTQYF. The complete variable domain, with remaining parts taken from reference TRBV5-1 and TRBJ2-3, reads KAGVTQTPRYLIKTRGQQVTLSCSPISGHRSVSWYQQTPGQGLQFLFEYFSETQRNKGNFPGRFSGRQFSNSRSEMNVSTLELGDSALYLCASSLGAGGTTDTQYFGPGTRLTVL.

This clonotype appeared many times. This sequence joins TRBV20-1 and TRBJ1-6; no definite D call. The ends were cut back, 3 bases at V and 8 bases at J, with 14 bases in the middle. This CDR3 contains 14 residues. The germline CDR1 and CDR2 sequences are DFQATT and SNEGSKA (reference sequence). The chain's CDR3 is CSASWAFDDSPLHF. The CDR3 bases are TGCAGTGCTAGTTGGGCTTTTGACGATTCACCCCTCCACTTT.

CDR3 DNA sequence: TGTGCCAGCAGCTTGGCTATCGGCGGAACCTACGAGCAGTACTTC. Amino acid sequence: CASSLAIGGTYEQYF. The gene calls are TRBV7-2 and TRBJ2-7; D is uncertain. CDR1 and CDR2 from the germline V gene are SGHTA and FQGNSA. The CDR3 consists of 15 residues. The ends were cut back, 3 bases at V and 2 bases at J, with 14 bases in the middle.